These 26 T cell receptor beta chains came from one sample sequenced in a study of OX40 agonist ivuxolimab in advanced cancers. Assay: immunoSEQ multiplex PCR; the TCRdb copy retains only in-frame clones and omits some. The table has 60,000 or so clones, over 75% seen once. This specimen consisted of CD4+ or CD8+ T cells sorted from blood, obtained in a trial of the OX40 agonist ivuxolimab. The receptor source for this set is an adult with an advanced solid tumor such as melanoma, head and neck, liver or kidney cancer.

The DNA for the CDR3 is TGTGCCAGCAGCCAAGTCAGCGGGGAGCTGTTTTTT. Translating gives CASSQVSGELFF. The J gene is TRBJ2-2, the V gene TRBV4-2, with D unresolved. The ends were cut back, 1 base at V and 7 bases at J, with 4 bases in the middle. The CDR3 consists of 12 residues. Germline values: CDR1 LGHNA, CDR2 YNFKEQ.

The chain is built from TRBV23-1 and TRBJ2-5; D might be TRBD2 (5 bases). TRBV23-1 qualifies as an ORF whose function is uncertain. CDR3 size: 18 residues. The V end was cut by 1 base, the J end by 2 bases, with 20 bases between. DNA for the CDR3: TGCGCCAGCAGTCAATTAAACTGTCGGACCGGGATACAAGAGACCCAGTACTTC. As protein: CASSQLNCRTGIQETQYF.

The rearrangement joins TRBV9 to TRBJ2-5; D tentatively fits TRBD1 or TRBD2 (5 bases each). The J call may be incorrect, as the DNA end agrees better with TRBJ2-7. This CDR3 is 14 amino acids long. Germline V CDR1 and CDR2: SGDLS, YYNGEE. Here the CDR3 DNA reads TGTGCCAGCAGCGTTGGGACCGCAGCCTACGAGCAGTACTTC. Protein product: CASSVGTAAYEQYF.

This chain joins TRBV11-2 and TRBJ2-7; D is possibly TRBD1 (5 bases). This CDR3 spans 16 amino acids. Germline CDR1 SGHAT, CDR2 FQNNGV. Trimming removed 1 base from V and 4 bases from J, with 17 bases in between. CDR3 sequence: CASSLGGKGSKYEQYF. The CDR3 bases are TGTGCCAGCAGCTTAGGGGGCAAGGGCTCGAAGTACGAGCAGTACTTC.

CDR3 sequence (DNA): TGTGCCAGCAGATCAGGGGGCGTCGGTGAAAAACTGTTTTTT. Protein product: CASRSGGVGEKLFF. The rearrangement links TRBV28 to TRBJ1-4; TRBD1 agrees at 8 bases. The CDR3 runs 14 residues. V lost 6 bases, J lost 7 bases, and 7 bases stayed unmatched. In germline, CDR1 is MDHEN, CDR2 SYDVKM.

The chain's CDR3 is CASSFPPRGRTNYGYTF. DNA of the CDR3: TGTGCCAGCAGTTTTCCTCCCAGGGGACGTACTAACTATGGCTACACCTTC. The genes are TRBV28 and TRBJ1-2, with D possibly matching TRBD1 (6 bases). Per the germline V gene, CDR1 is MDHEN and CDR2 is SYDVKM. The CDR3 totals 17 residues. Deletions cut 3 bases from V and 0 bases from J, with 17 bases between.

V usage is TRBV27 and J usage is TRBJ2-1, with D possibly matching TRBD2 (6 bases). From germline, CDR1 is MNHEY and CDR2 SMNVEV (reference sequence). The V end was cut by 6 bases, the J end by 7 bases, with 13 bases between. The CDR3 extends over 13 amino acids. The CDR3 region has the DNA TGTGCCAGCAGGTGGGATGGAGGGAATGAGCAGTTCTTC. Protein sequence: CASRWDGGNEQFF.

V is TRBV4-3 and J is TRBJ1-3; possible D gene TRBD1, 5 bases. This CDR3 has 16 amino acids. The V end lost 4 bases, the J end lost 0 bases, and 13 bases lay between the germline ends. The germline V gene encodes CDR1 LGHNA and CDR2 YSLEER. DNA for the CDR3: TGCGCCAGCAGCCCCTCGGGGGGGGGCTCTGGAAACACCATATATTTT. This sequence encodes CASSPSGGGSGNTIYF.

V and J are TRBV2 and TRBJ2-5, with D unclear. The V gene lost 7 bases and the J gene lost 5 bases, with 11 bases spanning the gap. Germline CDR1 reads SNHLY; CDR2 reads FYNNEI. The CDR3 loop spans 12 amino acids. The CDR3 is CASKEGWETQYF. The CDR3 nucleotides are TGTGCCAGCAAGGAAGGTTGGGAGACCCAGTACTTC.

This chain uses TRBV19 with TRBJ1-5; TRBD1 might be the D (5 bases). V lost 4 bases, J lost 6 bases, and 13 bases lay in between. Per the germline V gene, CDR1 is LNHDA and CDR2 is SQIVND (reference sequence). This CDR3 is built from 14 residues. The CDR3 loop is CASSREQRGQPQHF. CDR3 in DNA: TGTGCCAGTAGTAGGGAGCAGAGGGGTCAGCCCCAGCATTTT.

In nucleotides, the CDR3 is TGTGCCAGCAGCGTGACATATAGCGGGAGGGCCAACAATGAGCAGTTCTTC. It specifies CASSVTYSGRANNEQFF. The J gene is TRBJ2-1, the V gene TRBV7-9, with TRBD2 identical over 11 bases. The CDR3 is 17 residues long. Germline CDR1 and CDR2: SEHNR and FQNEAQ (reference sequence). V gave up 5 bases and J gave up 5 bases; unmatched junction bases: 11.

The sample holds one count of this clone. The rearrangement links TRBV5-6 to TRBJ2-7; maybe TRBD1 (5 bases). The CDR3 sequence is 13 residues long. Germline CDR1 and CDR2: SGHDT and YYEEEE. Trimming left V 2 bases short and J 4 bases short, with 10 bases between. The CDR3 sequence is CASSFRVSYEQYF. The CDR3 nucleotides are TGTGCCAGCAGCTTCAGGGTTTCTTACGAGCAGTACTTC.

The chain links TRBV30 to TRBJ1-5, with D tentatively TRBD1 (5 bases). Germline V gives CDR1 GTSNPN, CDR2 SVGIG (reference sequence). The CDR3 extends over 14 amino acids. V lost 0 bases, J lost 7 bases, and 13 bases lay in between. For the CDR3, the DNA is TGTGCCTGGAGTGTAATCATGGGGGACCAGCCCCAGCATTTT. It yields the protein CAWSVIMGDQPQHF.

This clone was recorded only once. The genes are TRBV7-6 and TRBJ2-3, with D maybe TRBD2 (5 bases). CDR3 length: 15 amino acids. V lost 1 base, J lost 1 base, and 9 bases lay in between. Germline values: CDR1 SGHVS, CDR2 FNYEAQ. The CDR3 region is CASSLGISGTDTQYF. CDR3 coding DNA: TGTGCCAGCAGCTTAGGCATTAGCGGCACAGATACGCAGTATTTT.

The V gene is TRBV6-5, the J gene TRBJ1-2; 7 bases agree with TRBD1. CDR3 length: 15 amino acids. Germline CDR1 is MNHEY and CDR2 is SVGAGI. V was clipped by 0 bases and J by 6 bases; unmatched bases: 7. CDR3 DNA: TGTGCCAGCAGTTACTCGACGAACAGGGGAGATGGCTACACCTTC. This encodes CASSYSTNRGDGYTF.

V and J are TRBV20-1 and TRBJ1-3; D not certain. Trimming removed 5 bases from V and 8 bases from J, with 10 bases in between. Germline-derived CDR1 and CDR2 are DFQATT and SNEGSKA (reference sequence). This CDR3 is 11 amino acids long. DNA of the CDR3: TGCAGTGCTCCTGGGGAGCACACCATATATTTT. Amino acids: CSAPGEHTIYF.

This clone was seen a few times. The chain is built from TRBV5-1 and TRBJ1-1; TRBD1 matches at 8 bases. The CDR3 contains 14 residues. Trimming cost V 6 bases and J 0 bases; bases outside gene matches: 4. CDR1 and CDR2 (germline): SGHRS, YFSETQ. CDR3: CASTTGDMNTEAFF. The CDR3 DNA reads as TGCGCCAGCACGACAGGGGACATGAACACTGAAGCTTTCTTT.

This chain joins TRBV6-1 and TRBJ2-5; D unclear. V dropped 1 base and J dropped 7 bases, with 10 bases sitting between them. CDR1 is MNHNS and CDR2 is SASEGT in the germline V gene. The CDR3 loop spans 13 amino acids. The CDR3 region has the DNA TGTGCCAGCAGTGAAGGACGGTGGCGGACCCAGTACTTC. Amino acid sequence: CASSEGRWRTQYF.

The rearrangement uses TRBV6-5 and TRBJ1-2; 10 bases map to TRBD1. This CDR3 region has 15 residues. Losses at the gene ends were 2 bases for V and 8 bases for J; bases not matched to a gene: 8. Germline values: CDR1 MNHEY, CDR2 SVGAGI. In DNA form, the CDR3 reads TGTGCCAGCAGTTACACGTCGGGACAGGGGCACGGCTACACCTTC. It encodes CASSYTSGQGHGYTF.

The chain joins TRBV9 to TRBJ1-4; D remains unclear. The V gene's germline CDR1 is SGDLS and CDR2 YYNGEE. V gave up 3 bases and J gave up 4 bases, with 13 bases separating them. The CDR3 runs to 15 residues. The CDR3 sequence is CASSARTNGNEKLFF. The CDR3 DNA is TGTGCCAGCAGCGCAAGGACCAATGGTAATGAAAAACTGTTTTTT. Filled out from reference TRBV9 and TRBJ1-4, the complete variable domain reads DSGVTQTPKHLITATGQRVTLRCSPRSGDLSVYWYQQSLDQGLQFLIQYYNGEERAKGNILERFSAQQFPDLHSELNLSSLELGDSALYFCASSARTNGNEKLFFGSGTQLSVL.

The rearrangement joins TRBV23-1 to TRBJ1-1, with a weak D call TRBD1 (6 bases). TRBV23-1 counts as an open reading frame of uncertain function. The CDR3 loop spans 14 amino acids. V lost 11 bases to trimming and J lost 1 base, with 17 bases between them. This chain's CDR3 is CAPGGRAGNTEAFF. The CDR3 DNA is TGCGCCCCCGGGGGGCGGGCAGGGAACACTGAAGCTTTCTTT.

This sequence joins TRBV19 and TRBJ1-4; D gene unclear. Trimming took off 4 bases at V and 5 bases at J, with 14 bases between the two ends. Per the germline V gene, CDR1 is LNHDA and CDR2 is SQIVND (reference sequence). The CDR3 totals 15 residues. The CDR3 sequence: CASSTVVLRNEKLFF. DNA for the CDR3: TGTGCCAGTAGTACCGTGGTGTTGCGAAATGAAAAACTGTTTTTT.

The V call is TRBV7-2, the J call TRBJ1-5; D is ambiguous. The CDR3 has 16 amino acids. Deletions cut 4 bases from V and 1 base from J, with 14 bases between. Germline V gives CDR1 SGHTA, CDR2 FQGNSA. The CDR3 here is CASSSKAGQSNQPQHF. The CDR3 DNA reads as TGTGCCAGCAGCTCCAAGGCGGGTCAAAGCAATCAGCCCCAGCATTTT.

The chain carries TRBV5-5 and TRBJ1-6; D perhaps matches TRBD1 (6 bases). Germline assignment: CDR1 SGHKS and CDR2 YYEKEE (reference sequence). V was shortened by 1 base and J by 2 bases, with 10 bases between the two germline ends. The CDR3 sequence is 16 residues long. The CDR3 DNA sequence: TGTGCCAGCAGCTTGATTACAGGGCCCTATAATTCACCCCTCCACTTT. Its protein product is CASSLITGPYNSPLHF.

The DNA for the CDR3 is TGTGCCAGCAGCTGGAGGACAGGGTCCTACAATGAGCAGTTCTTC. It codes for CASSWRTGSYNEQFF. The rearrangement links TRBV28 to TRBJ2-1; 8 bases line up with TRBD1. CDR1 is MDHEN, CDR2 SYDVKM, per germline. The CDR3 extends over 15 amino acids. The ends lost 6 bases at V and 1 base at J; junction bases unmatched: 5.

The chain joins TRBV6-6 to TRBJ1-2; D is possibly TRBD1 (5 bases). Trimming cost V 5 bases and J 0 bases, with 13 bases left between them. The CDR3 totals 15 residues. CDR1 and CDR2 from the germline V gene are MNHNY and SVGAGI (reference sequence). CDR3 sequence reads: CASSPDRAANYGYTF. The CDR3 DNA follows: TGTGCCAGCAGTCCTGACAGAGCGGCTAACTATGGCTACACCTTC.